A single TCR beta chain is shown here with its context. What it binds is not known. The V segment lost 6 bases and the J segment 10 bases; nucleotides outside the gene matches: 8. Looked up from germline, CDR1 is SNHLY and CDR2 is FYNNEI. The CDR3 is made up of 14 amino acids. The authors extracted RNA and reverse transcribed it into cDNA as the sequencing template. Only in-frame clones appear in the TCRdb table, and some are missing; sequencing was by immunoSEQ multiplex PCR. The sample shows around 300,000 clones, 60% of them seen only once. Treatment: oral pan-JAK inhibitor, 5-10 mg twice daily. Lesional scalp tissue (obtained by punch biopsy) and peripheral blood were collected from alopecia areata patients. The sample is drawn from a study of CD8+ T cells in alopecia areata. General study findings and limits: Numerous expanded lesional clones remained in scalp and blood during tofacitinib. Normal scalp had lower clonality than lesional scalp, with alopecia totalis/universalis lesions showing this most strongly. For baseline CD8+ expansion, any link to response stays uncertain with one nonresponder.

The input for sequencing was CD4+ T cells sorted from blood, taken around week 52, from a patient treated with tofacitinib. The origin of this receptor is a human donor with alopecia areata. The chain links TRBV2 to TRBJ2-1; TRBD2 agrees at 11 bases. CDR3 residues: CASRLLAGAQEQFF. CDR3 in DNA: TGTGCCAGCAGGTTACTAGCGGGGGCGCAAGAGCAGTTCTTC.